Following are 27 T cell receptor beta chains from one sample sequenced in a study of blood T cell repertoires in COVID-19. Using immunoSEQ multiplex PCR, the repertoire was profiled, and TCRdb retains in-frame clones only, with some absent. The profile shows 340,000 or so clones, roughly 84% of them singletons. The sequencing sample was made of peripheral blood. The receptor set was obtained from a man aged 50 to 60 with active or convalescent COVID-19.

The rearrangement links TRBV2 to TRBJ1-3; TRBD1 agrees at 9 bases. Germline V gives CDR1 SNHLY, CDR2 FYNNEI. With V trimmed by 5 bases and J by 3 bases, 5 bases remained unmatched. The CDR3 is 15 amino acids. The CDR3 nucleotides are TGTGCCAGCAGTTTAAGACAGGGGGATGGAAACACCATATATTTT. It translates to CASSLRQGDGNTIYF.

The rearrangement uses TRBV5-1 and TRBJ1-3, with unresolved D. V shed 4 bases and J shed 0 bases, with 14 bases lying between them. CDR3 size: 16 residues. Germline assignment: CDR1 SGHRS and CDR2 YFSETQ. The CDR3 region has the DNA TGCGCCAGCAGCCGTCGAGTTGGTTACTCTGGAAACACCATATATTTT. It encodes CASSRRVGYSGNTIYF.

The genes are TRBV11-2 and TRBJ2-1; 11 nucleotides match TRBD2. V shed 7 bases, J shed 4 bases, and the junction held 6 bases outside the gene matches. The CDR3 sequence is 15 residues long. Germline CDR1 and CDR2: SGHAT and FQNNGV. The CDR3 sequence: CASNYGTSGYNEQFF. CDR3 coding DNA: TGTGCCAGCAACTACGGGACTAGCGGATACAATGAGCAGTTCTTC.

The genes are TRBV27 and TRBJ1-2; 9 bases line up with TRBD1. The CDR3 extends over 14 amino acids. Germline CDR1 and CDR2: MNHEY and SMNVEV (reference sequence). Trimming at V came to 2 bases and at J to 7 bases, leaving 5 bases not matched to a gene. As DNA, the CDR3 is TGTGCCAGCAGTTTAAGGGACAGGGAGGGTGGCTACACCTTC. This sequence encodes CASSLRDREGGYTF.

The V gene is TRBV28, the J gene TRBJ1-4, with D possibly TRBD1 on 5 matching bases. Trimming stripped 2 bases from V and 8 bases from J, with 18 bases between. CDR1 MDHEN and CDR2 SYDVKM come from the germline V gene. There are 16 residues in the CDR3. The CDR3 is CASSLGYSGGDEKLFF. The CDR3 bases are TGTGCCAGCAGTTTAGGATATTCGGGAGGGGACGAAAAACTGTTTTTT.

The rearrangement uses TRBV15 and TRBJ2-5; 7 bases agree with TRBD1. This CDR3 spans 15 amino acids. Unmatched junction bases numbered 7, after V lost 0 bases and J lost 6 bases. CDR1 and CDR2 from the germline V gene are LNHNV and YYDKDF (reference sequence). Written as DNA, the CDR3 is TGTGCCACCAGCAGAGATTCCGCAGGGGGAAAGACCCAGTACTTC. Its protein product is CATSRDSAGGKTQYF.

The V and J genes are TRBV7-8 and TRBJ1-1, with a tentative D call TRBD1 (5 bases). The germline V gene has CDR1 SGHVS and CDR2 FQNEAQ. V was clipped by 5 bases and J by 1 base, with 14 bases between them. The CDR3 spans 15 residues. The CDR3 region is CASSPTGGRNTEAFF. CDR3 coding DNA: TGTGCCAGCAGCCCCACCGGGGGGAGGAACACTGAAGCTTTCTTT.

This clone appeared a single time. The gene calls are TRBV5-6 and TRBJ2-7; 7 nucleotides agree with TRBD2. CDR3 length: 15 amino acids. Germline V gene lookup returns CDR1 SGHDT and CDR2 YYEEEE. V lost 1 base, J lost 5 bases, and 9 bases stayed unmatched. The CDR3 sequence: CASSLLGGKDNEQYF. CDR3 nucleotides: TGTGCCAGCAGCTTGCTGGGAGGGAAGGACAACGAGCAGTACTTC.

This sequence joins TRBV19 and TRBJ2-2; D not resolved. The CDR3 length is 14 residues. V lost 5 bases and J lost 4, with 11 bases in between. From germline, CDR1 is LNHDA and CDR2 SQIVND (reference sequence). The CDR3 nucleotides read TGTGCCAGTAGTTGGTTTCCAGTCACCGGGGAGCTGTTTTTT. Amino acids: CASSWFPVTGELFF.

This clone was seen only once. The chain is built from TRBV7-2 and TRBJ2-1; TRBD1 aligns across 7 bases. CDR1 is SGHTA, CDR2 FQGNSA, per germline. J was trimmed by 4 bases and V by 2 bases; bases with no gene match: 5. CDR3 size: 15 residues. The DNA of the CDR3 is TGTGCCAGCAGCTTACGGACAGGAGATTACAATGAGCAGTTCTTC. Translating it yields CASSLRTGDYNEQFF.

This rearrangement joins TRBV10-3 to TRBJ2-7, with 8 bases lining up with TRBD2. Looked up from germline, CDR1 is ENHRY and CDR2 is SYGVKD. CDR3 length equals 13 residues. The junction had 2 bases not matched to a gene; V was cut back by 1 base and J by 6 bases. This chain's CDR3 is CAISELSGGEQYF. CDR3 nucleotides: TGTGCCATCAGTGAGTTAAGCGGGGGCGAGCAGTACTTC.

This chain connects TRBV19 to TRBJ2-3; 11 positions match TRBD2. The V gene end was trimmed by 3 bases and the J gene end by 9 bases; junction bases not matched to a gene: 5. CDR3 length: 14 amino acids. Germline V lookup: CDR1 LNHDA, CDR2 SQIVND (reference sequence). The CDR3 here is CASSMGTSGRTQYF. In nucleotides, the CDR3 is TGTGCCAGTAGTATGGGTACTAGCGGGAGAACGCAGTATTTT.

The V and J genes are TRBV7-8 and TRBJ1-5; D possibly corresponds to TRBD1 (6 bases). The V end was cut by 5 bases, the J end by 0 bases, with 11 bases between. CDR3 size: 15 residues. Looked up from germline, CDR1 is SGHVS and CDR2 is FQNEAQ. The CDR3 sequence: CASSLTGDSNQPQHF. For the CDR3, the DNA is TGTGCCAGCAGCCTGACAGGAGATAGCAATCAGCCCCAGCATTTT.

The chain combines TRBV5-8 with TRBJ2-1; 14 bases align to TRBD2. V lost 0 bases, J lost 0 bases, and 5 bases stayed unmatched. The CDR3 runs to 19 residues. Germline V lookup: CDR1 SGHTS, CDR2 YDEGEE. As DNA, the CDR3 is TGTGCCAGCAGCTTGGCCGGACTAGCGGGAGGAAGCTCCTACAATGAGCAGTTCTTC. Its protein is CASSLAGLAGGSSYNEQFF. The full variable domain, its missing parts supplied by reference TRBV5-8 and TRBJ2-1, is EAGVTQSPTHLIKTRGQQATLRCSPISGHTSVYWYQQALGLGLQFLLWYDEGEERNRGNFPPRFSGRQFPNYSSELNVNALELEDSALYLCASSLAGLAGGSSYNEQFFGPGTRLTVL.

J is TRBJ1-6 and V is TRBV7-9; 7 bases align to TRBD1. Germline trimming cut 5 bases from V and 9 bases from J; bases unmatched to any gene: 7. From germline, CDR1 is SEHNR and CDR2 FQNEAQ (reference sequence). This CDR3 is 14 amino acids long. CDR3 bases: TGTGCCAGCAGCCCCGACAGGGAAAGTTCACCCCTCCACTTT. Its protein product is CASSPDRESSPLHF.

This clone was recorded once. The J gene is TRBJ2-5, the V gene TRBV7-6, with a possible D match to TRBD1 (5 bases). This CDR3 has 14 amino acids. The ends were cut back, 3 bases at V and 0 bases at J, with 8 bases in the middle. Germline V gene data show CDR1 as SGHVS and CDR2 as FNYEAQ. The CDR3 nucleotides are TGTGCCAGCAGCTTCAAGGGGTACCAAGAGACCCAGTACTTC. Encoded protein: CASSFKGYQETQYF. Variable domain in full (rest from reference TRBV7-6 and TRBJ2-5): GAGVSQSPRYKVTKRGQDVALRCDPISGHVSLYWYRQALGQGPEFLTYFNYEAQQDKSGLPNDRFSAERPEGSISTLTIQRTEQRDSAMYRCASSFKGYQETQYFGPGTRLLVL.

The gene calls are TRBV4-1 and TRBJ2-4, with 12 bases identical to TRBD1. The CDR3 is made up of 21 amino acids. V shed 0 bases and J 0 bases; nucleotides not matched to a gene: 12. CDR1 and CDR2 (germline): MGHRA, YSYEKL. CDR3 DNA sequence: TGCGCCAGCAGCCAAGATCTTCCCCTGGGACAGGGGGCCCAAGCCAAAAACATTCAGTACTTC. Its protein is CASSQDLPLGQGAQAKNIQYF.

The CDR3 nucleotides are TGTGCCAGTAGTACGGGGGGGGCGCGAGTCAATCAGCCCCAGCATTTT. This translates into CASSTGGARVNQPQHF. The chain carries TRBV19 and TRBJ1-5, with D possibly matching TRBD1 (6 bases). Germline V gene sequence: CDR1 LNHDA, CDR2 SQIVND (reference sequence). V gave up 4 bases and J gave up 3 bases, with 16 bases separating them. The CDR3 loop spans 16 amino acids.

The chain is built from TRBV14 and TRBJ1-3; TRBD1 might be the D (5 bases). The CDR3 extends over 16 amino acids. In germline, CDR1 is SGHDN, CDR2 FVKESK. Trimming pared 4 bases from V and 8 bases from J, leaving 21 bases between. In DNA, the CDR3 is TGTGCCAGCAGCCCCCAACGAGGGGACTACCTAGACACCATATATTTT. It translates to CASSPQRGDYLDTIYF.

V is TRBV28 and J is TRBJ1-2; perhaps TRBD1 as D (6 bases). CDR1 is MDHEN, CDR2 SYDVKM, per germline. Trimming pared 2 bases from V and 10 bases from J, leaving 11 bases between. The CDR3 is made up of 12 amino acids. CDR3 sequence: CASSLIGTYYTF. The CDR3 DNA is TGTGCCAGCAGTTTAATCGGGACATACTACACCTTC.

The chain joins TRBV5-6 to TRBJ2-3; D may be TRBD2 (6 bases). The CDR3 consists of 14 residues. The V gene's germline CDR1 is SGHDT and CDR2 YYEEEE. Trimming took 2 bases from V and 2 from J, leaving 9 bases between them. In nucleotides, the CDR3 is TGTGCCAGCAGCTTTGGCGGGGTCACAGATACGCAGTATTTT. Its protein is CASSFGGVTDTQYF.

The gene calls are TRBV28 and TRBJ1-6; maybe TRBD1 (5 bases). The ends were cut back, 7 bases at V and 7 bases at J, with 17 bases in the middle. The germline gives CDR1 MDHEN, CDR2 SYDVKM. CDR3 size: 15 residues. The CDR3 coding sequence is TGTGCCAGCACCCCGGGGGGGGGTTGGAATTCACCCCTCCACTTT. Its translation is CASTPGGGWNSPLHF.

The chain couples TRBV6-5 to TRBJ1-1; 7 bases match TRBD1. J gave up 3 bases and V 4 bases, and 8 bases lay outside the gene matches. The CDR3 sequence is 15 residues long. Germline CDR1 is MNHEY and CDR2 is SVGAGI. The CDR3 spells CASSSGTASYTEAFF. CDR3 in DNA: TGTGCCAGCAGTTCCGGGACAGCTAGTTACACTGAAGCTTTCTTT.

CDR3 DNA sequence: TGTGCCAGCAGTTCGCTAAACACAGGGATTGCAACTAATGAAAAACTGTTTTTT. Residues: CASSSLNTGIATNEKLFF. The genes are TRBV28 and TRBJ1-4; tentative D call: TRBD1 (6 bases). CDR3 length: 18 amino acids. Germline lookup yields CDR1 MDHEN and CDR2 SYDVKM. V lost 4 bases, J lost 0 bases, and 18 bases lay in between.

The chain joins TRBV27 to TRBJ2-6; D unresolved. The germline V gene encodes CDR1 MNHEY and CDR2 SMNVEV (reference sequence). The CDR3 consists of 17 residues. V lost 6 bases and J 0 bases, leaving 15 bases between the germline ends. The CDR3 nucleotides read TGTGCCAGCAGCTTCCGAAGGAGTCACTCTGGGGCCAACGTCCTGACTTTC. Translated, it gives CASSFRRSHSGANVLTF.

V is TRBV28 and J is TRBJ1-6, with no clear D. The CDR3 spans 15 residues. Per germline, CDR1 MDHEN and CDR2 SYDVKM. V lost 3 bases to trimming and J lost 5 bases, with 11 bases between them. CDR3 residues: CASSLGRRDNSPLHF. The CDR3 nucleotides read TGTGCCAGCAGTTTGGGGAGACGGGATAATTCACCCCTCCACTTT.

The rearrangement links TRBV4-2 to TRBJ2-1; 9 bases are a match to TRBD2. Germline-derived CDR1 and CDR2 are LGHNA and YNFKEQ. This CDR3 is built from 16 residues. The ends lost 1 base at V and 8 bases at J; junction bases unmatched: 9. CDR3 coding DNA: TGTGCCAGCAGCCAAGCGGCGGGAGGGCCGTTCCATGAGCAGTTCTTC. It codes for CASSQAAGGPFHEQFF.